This T cell receptor (beta chain) was retrieved from a study of blood T cell repertoires in COVID-19. At the level of the study: Sites across the United States, Italy and Spain contributed samples from acute and convalescent COVID-19. PBMCs, B-cell-depleted T cells, or T cells provided the cDNA or gDNA that made up the material.

In the authors' methods: The authors estimated nucleated cell counts from reference gene primer amplification. Sequencing used immunoSEQ multiplex PCR; TCRdb keeps in-frame clones, though not all of them. The V and J calls and the clone size are those of that table, but D and trimming were determined from the DNA. The table has 200,000 or so clones, around 82% seen once. The receptor comes from a woman in her 30s who had recovered from COVID-19. What was sequenced was peripheral blood.

The chain's CDR3 is CASRSQGNTEAFF. The CDR3 DNA reads TGTGCCAGCAGATCACAGGGGAACACTGAAGCTTTCTTT. J is TRBJ1-1 and V is TRBV2; the D gene is possibly TRBD1 (6 bases). The CDR3 runs 13 residues. The germline V gene has CDR1 SNHLY and CDR2 FYNNEI. The V gene lost 6 bases and the J gene lost 1 base, with 9 bases spanning the gap.